This TCR beta chain comes out of a study of regulatory T cells in long-lasting Graves disease. V shed 6 bases and J 8 bases; nucleotides not matched to a gene: 6. The CDR3 covers 13 residues. This clonotype was counted at least ten times. Time point noted: newly diagnosed GD, antithyroid drugs for less than 3 months. Isolated PBMC RNA provided the starting material for the TCR library. Investigators prepared the TCR beta libraries by applying iRepertoire HTBI primers and Arm-PCR of CDR3 regions. TCRdb processed the multiplex PCR reads anew with MiXCR; each CDR3 protein has one entry. The sample shows approximately 300,000 distinct CDR3 sequences, 18% of them seen only once.

The V gene is TRBV12-3 or TRBV12-4, the J gene TRBJ1-4; 7 bases line up with TRBD1. The sample was peripheral blood mononuclear cells (PBMCs), taken at new diagnosis, from a patient treated with antithyroid drugs. This sequence was found in a female donor with Graves disease. CDR3 residues: CASRRDSVEKLFF. The CDR3 DNA follows: TGTGCCAGCAGGCGGGACAGTGTGGAAAAACTGTTTTTT.